This entry describes one T cell receptor beta chain. These data are taken from a study of blood T cell repertoires in COVID-19. At the level of the study: Italy, Spain and the United States were the sources of the convalescent and acute COVID-19 samples. The analysed material was cDNA or gDNA that came from T cells, B-cell-depleted T cells, or PBMCs.

This CDR3 region has 15 residues. Trimming took off 5 bases at V and 1 base at J, with 13 bases between the two ends. The germline V gene encodes CDR1 SGHNT and CDR2 YYREEE (reference sequence). Study processing details: Amplification of reference gene primers was used by the study to estimate nucleated cell counts. Assay used: immunoSEQ multiplex PCR; TCRdb lists only in-frame clones, some missing. From that table come the V and J calls and clone size; the DNA was used to work out D and trimming. This sample yields 130,000 or so clones, of which over 75% are seen a single time; about 4.2% belongs to the top ten.

The chain uses TRBV5-4 and TRBJ1-3; tentative D call: TRBD1 (6 bases). The sequence was obtained from a woman between 65 and 79 years old with acute or convalescent COVID-19. The specimen sequenced was peripheral blood. The CDR3 spells CASSQQGSSGNTIYF. For the CDR3, the DNA is TGTGCCAGCAGTCAACAGGGATCTTCTGGAAACACCATATATTTT.